The clone carrying this T cell receptor beta chain was observed a few times. TCRdb itself ran the 5' RACE reads through MiXCR, one entry per CDR3 protein. The table shows roughly 720,000 distinct CDR3 sequences, with 15% to 20% occurring only once. This specimen comes from a study of identical twins. Trimming removed 3 bases from V and 0 bases from J, with 6 bases in between. The CDR3 is 14 residues long. Germline assignment: CDR1 MNHNS and CDR2 SASEGT. This sample was also put to use in a study of T cells expressing NK-cell markers. That source adds: The authors sequenced eight donors, of whom seven were HCMV-seropositive and one was seronegative. Six or seven donors had dominant NKG2C+ clonotypes that comprised roughly 1.0-7.5% of their CD8+ T cells.

Specimen: PBMCs. This clonotype was sampled from a woman aged 18-29 years in good health. The rearrangement links TRBV6-1 to TRBJ1-5; no clear D. The CDR3 reads CASSDRLSNQPQHF. The CDR3 DNA reads TGTGCCAGCAGTGACCGTCTTAGCAATCAGCCCCAGCATTTT.